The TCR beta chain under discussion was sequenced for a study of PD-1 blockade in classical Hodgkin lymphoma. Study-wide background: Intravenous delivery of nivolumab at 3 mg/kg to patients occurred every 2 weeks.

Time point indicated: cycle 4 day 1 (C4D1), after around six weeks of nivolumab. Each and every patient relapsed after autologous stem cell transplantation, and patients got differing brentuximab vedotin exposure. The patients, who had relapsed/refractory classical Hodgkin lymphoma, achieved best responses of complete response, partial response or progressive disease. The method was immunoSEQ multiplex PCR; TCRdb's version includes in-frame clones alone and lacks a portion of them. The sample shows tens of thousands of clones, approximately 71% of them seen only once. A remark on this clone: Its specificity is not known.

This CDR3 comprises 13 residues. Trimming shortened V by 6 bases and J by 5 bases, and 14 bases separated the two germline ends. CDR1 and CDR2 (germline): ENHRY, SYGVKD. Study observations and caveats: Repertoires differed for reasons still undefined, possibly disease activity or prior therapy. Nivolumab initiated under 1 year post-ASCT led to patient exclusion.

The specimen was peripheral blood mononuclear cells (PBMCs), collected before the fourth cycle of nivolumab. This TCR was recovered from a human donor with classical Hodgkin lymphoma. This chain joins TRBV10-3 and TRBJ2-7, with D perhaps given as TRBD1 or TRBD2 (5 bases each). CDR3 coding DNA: TGTGCCATCAGCCAGGGACGGTCGGACGAGCAGTACTTC. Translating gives CAISQGRSDEQYF.